The next 17 T cell receptor beta chains were all read from a single sample in a study of T cells in Graves' hyperthyroidism and ophthalmopathy. The TCR beta CDR3 regions underwent amplification using RNA transcripts as the source. TCR CDR3 underwent first-round RT-PCR with the HTBI primer set. TCRdb reprocessed the multiplex PCR reads with MiXCR, giving one entry per CDR3 protein. This sample has around 300,000 distinct CDR3 sequences, with roughly 20% found just once. Sequenced input: blood. The receptors derive from a man aged 50 or older with Graves' ophthalmopathy.

The chain links TRBV4-2 to TRBJ2-1; 11 nucleotides agree with TRBD2. CDR3 length equals 24 residues. Losses at the gene ends were 0 bases for V and 0 bases for J; bases not matched to a gene: 22. Germline V lookup: CDR1 LGHNA, CDR2 YNFKEQ. The CDR3 DNA sequence: TGTGCCAGCAGCCAAGATTGGACAGCTTCATCCATAGCGGGAGGGCGGAGCTCCTACAATGAGCAGTTCTTC. Translating gives CASSQDWTASSIAGGRSSYNEQFF.

This chain links TRBV28 with TRBJ2-5; perhaps D is TRBD1 or TRBD2 (5 bases each). V lost 2 bases, J lost 7 bases, and 8 bases lay in between. The CDR3 sequence is 12 residues long. Looked up from germline, CDR1 is MDHEN and CDR2 is SYDVKM. In nucleotides, the CDR3 is TGTGCCAGCAGTTTAGAGGGGTTGACCCAGTACTTC. It translates to CASSLEGLTQYF.

This chain connects TRBV7-9 to TRBJ1-1; no clear D gene. Germline V gene sequence: CDR1 SEHNR, CDR2 FQNEAQ (reference sequence). Trimming cost V 3 bases and J 3 bases, with 8 bases left between them. The CDR3 consists of 13 residues. CDR3 DNA sequence: TGTGCCAGCAGCTTGGAGGCAGACACTGAAGCTTTCTTT. Amino acids: CASSLEADTEAFF. The entire variable domain, with the rest obtained from reference TRBV7-9 and TRBJ1-1, is as follows: DTGVSQNPRHKITKRGQNVTFRCDPISEHNRLYWYRQTLGQGPEFLTYFQNEAQLEKSRLLSDRFSAERPKGSFSTLEIQRTEQGDSAMYLCASSLEADTEAFFGQGTRLTVV.

The chain recombines TRBV29-1 with TRBJ2-7; 8 nucleotides align to TRBD1. V shed 5 bases, J shed 0 bases, and the junction held 3 bases outside the gene matches. The CDR3 runs to 13 residues. Germline CDR1 SQVTM, CDR2 ANQGSEA. The CDR3 DNA reads as TGCAGCGTTTTGGGACAGGTCTCCTACGAGCAGTACTTC. Protein: CSVLGQVSYEQYF.

This clonotype was counted between two and nine times. The chain couples TRBV6-1 to TRBJ1-2; D gene uncertain. This CDR3 has 13 amino acids. Germline V gene sequence: CDR1 MNHNS, CDR2 SASEGT. The ends were cut back, 4 bases at V and 4 bases at J, with 10 bases in the middle. The CDR3 reads CASSGESSYGYTF. The CDR3 nucleotides are TGTGCCAGCAGTGGAGAGAGTTCCTATGGCTACACCTTC.

This clonotype was seen more than once but under ten times. The rearrangement uses TRBV24-1 and TRBJ2-7; 8 bases agree with TRBD1. V shed 7 bases and J 2 bases; nucleotides not matched to a gene: 6. The CDR3 runs to 14 residues. Germline CDR1 reads KGHDR; CDR2 reads SFDVKD. The CDR3 loop reads CATRGTGGPYEQYF. CDR3 in DNA: TGTGCCACCAGGGGCACAGGGGGACCCTACGAGCAGTACTTC.

This clonotype was seen a handful of times. The chain recombines TRBV28 with TRBJ2-2; no firm D call. V lost 1 base, J lost 5 bases, and 5 bases lay in between. Germline CDR1 is MDHEN and CDR2 is SYDVKM. This CDR3 has 13 amino acids. CDR3 in amino acids: CASSLSLTGELFF. CDR3 nucleotide sequence: TGTGCCAGCAGTTTATCCTTAACCGGGGAGCTGTTTTTT.

In this sample, this clonotype turned up many times. The gene calls are TRBV28 and TRBJ2-3; 10 bases align to TRBD2. Germline CDR1 MDHEN, CDR2 SYDVKM. This CDR3 contains 20 residues. V lost 2 bases and J lost 6; bases outside the gene matches: 20. CDR3 bases: TGTGCCAGCAGTTTACGTATGTGGCTAGCGGGAGATCGGTCTGAGGATACGCAGTATTTT. This encodes CASSLRMWLAGDRSEDTQYF.

The chain links TRBV6-1 to TRBJ2-1; possible D gene TRBD1, 5 bases. Germline values: CDR1 MNHNS, CDR2 SASEGT. V was shortened by 5 bases and J by 12 bases, with 11 bases between the two germline ends. The CDR3 consists of 11 residues. The CDR3 nucleotides are TGTGCCAGCAGTCCAGGGTATTGGCAGTTCTTC. Translation gives CASSPGYWQFF.

This clonotype was counted at least ten times. The rearrangement uses TRBV18 and TRBJ2-5, with D perhaps TRBD2 (6 bases). Germline CDR1 is KGHSH and CDR2 is LQKENI. Trimming took 2 bases from V and 5 from J, leaving 9 bases between them. This CDR3 comprises 13 residues. CDR3 amino acids: CASSPVGGETQYF. The DNA for the CDR3 is TGTGCCAGCTCACCAGTGGGAGGCGAGACCCAGTACTTC.

The chain uses TRBV5-4 and TRBJ1-6; D is possibly TRBD1 (5 bases). Germline values: CDR1 SGHNT, CDR2 YYREEE (reference sequence). V dropped 1 base and J dropped 8 bases, with 13 bases sitting between them. The CDR3 is 15 residues long. The chain's CDR3 is CASSLYAGPDSPLHF. The CDR3 bases are TGTGCCAGCAGCTTGTATGCAGGGCCGGATTCACCCCTCCACTTT.

This chain links TRBV5-6 with TRBJ2-6; D not certain. Per germline, CDR1 SGHDT and CDR2 YYEEEE. The CDR3 extends over 15 amino acids. The ends were cut back, 3 bases at V and 2 bases at J, with 9 bases in the middle. The CDR3 loop is CASSSTGTGANVLTF. The DNA for the CDR3 is TGTGCCAGCAGCTCCACGGGCACTGGGGCCAACGTCCTGACTTTC.

There are many counts of this clonotype. This rearrangement joins TRBV5-1 to TRBJ1-1, with 10 bases that match TRBD1. The germline gives CDR1 SGHRS, CDR2 YFSETQ. The V gene end was trimmed by 5 bases and the J gene end by 5 bases; junction bases not matched to a gene: 6. The CDR3 totals 14 residues. CDR3: CASRPGTGVTEAFF. CDR3 DNA: TGCGCCAGCAGGCCCGGGACAGGGGTGACTGAAGCTTTCTTT. Full variable domain (remainder filled in from reference TRBV5-1 and TRBJ1-1): KAGVTQTPRYLIKTRGQQVTLSCSPISGHRSVSWYQQTPGQGLQFLFEYFSETQRNKGNFPGRFSGRQFSNSRSEMNVSTLELGDSALYLCASRPGTGVTEAFFGQGTRLTVV.

The chain carries TRBV3-1 and TRBJ2-1; D uncertain. V lost 3 bases and J lost 12, with 9 bases in between. Germline CDR1 is LGHDT and CDR2 is YNNKEL (reference sequence). CDR3 length equals 11 residues. CDR3 sequence: CASSHSQGQFF. The CDR3 nucleotides are TGTGCCAGCAGCCACAGCCAAGGGCAGTTCTTC.

This clonotype was seen more than once but under ten times. The chain recombines TRBV20-1 with TRBJ2-2, with D uncertain. Germline CDR1 DFQATT, CDR2 SNEGSKA (reference sequence). Trimming left V 0 bases short and J 0 bases short, with 11 bases between. The CDR3 is 16 residues long. The CDR3 loop is CSARDPRNTNTGELFF. In nucleotides, the CDR3 is TGCAGTGCTAGAGATCCCCGGAACACGAACACCGGGGAGCTGTTTTTT.

This clonotype was detected only a few times. The CDR3 here is CATEQSNSPLHF. DNA for the CDR3: TGTGCCACCGAGCAGAGTAATTCACCCCTCCACTTT. V and J are TRBV7-9 and TRBJ1-6; no firm D call. The V end lost 10 bases, the J end lost 6 bases, and 10 bases lay between the germline ends. Germline V CDR1 and CDR2: SEHNR, FQNEAQ (reference sequence). The CDR3 has 12 amino acids. The full variable domain, completed using reference TRBV7-9 and TRBJ1-6, is DTGVSQNPRHKITKRGQNVTFRCDPISEHNRLYWYRQTLGQGPEFLTYFQNEAQLEKSRLLSDRFSAERPKGSFSTLEIQRTEQGDSAMYLCATEQSNSPLHFGNGTRLTVT.

Notes on this clonotype: A clone one base away is much larger, so this may be a read error. This chain joins TRBV28 and TRBJ2-1; 7 positions agree with TRBD2. The V segment lost 5 bases and the J segment 1 base; nucleotides outside the gene matches: 8. This CDR3 spans 16 amino acids. The germline gives CDR1 MDHEN, CDR2 SYDVKM. DNA of the CDR3: TGTGCCAGCAGTATAAAAGGACTAGGATCCTACAATGAGCAGTTCTTC. Amino acid sequence: CASSIKGLGSYNEQFF.